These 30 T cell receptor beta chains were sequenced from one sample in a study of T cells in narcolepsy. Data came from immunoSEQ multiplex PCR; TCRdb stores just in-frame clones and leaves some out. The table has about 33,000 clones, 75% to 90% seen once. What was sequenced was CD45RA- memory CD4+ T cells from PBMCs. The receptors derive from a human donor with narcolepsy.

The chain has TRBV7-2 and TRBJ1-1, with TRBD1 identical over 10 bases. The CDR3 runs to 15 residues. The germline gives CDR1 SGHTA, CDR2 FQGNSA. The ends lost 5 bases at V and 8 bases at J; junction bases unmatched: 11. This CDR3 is CASSTRQGAGGEAFF. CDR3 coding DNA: TGTGCCAGCAGCACCCGACAGGGGGCTGGTGGAGAAGCTTTCTTT.

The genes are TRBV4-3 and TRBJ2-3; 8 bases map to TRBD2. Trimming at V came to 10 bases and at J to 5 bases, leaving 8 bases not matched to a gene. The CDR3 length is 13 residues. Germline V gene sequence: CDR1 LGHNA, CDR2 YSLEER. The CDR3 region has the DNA TGCGCCACCGGACTAGCCCTCGGAGATACGCAGTATTTT. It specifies CATGLALGDTQYF.

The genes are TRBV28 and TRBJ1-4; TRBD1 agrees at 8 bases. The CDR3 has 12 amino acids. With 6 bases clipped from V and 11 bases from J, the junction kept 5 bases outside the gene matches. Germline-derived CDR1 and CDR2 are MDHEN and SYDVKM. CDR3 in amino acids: CASRGQVPKLFF. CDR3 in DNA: TGTGCCAGCAGGGGACAGGTACCCAAACTGTTTTTT.

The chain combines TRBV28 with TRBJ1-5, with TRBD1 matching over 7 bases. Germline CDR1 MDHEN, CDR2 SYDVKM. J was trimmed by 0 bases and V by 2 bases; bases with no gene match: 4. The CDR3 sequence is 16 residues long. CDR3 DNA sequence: TGTGCCAGCAGTTTACCCGGGACAGTTAGCAATCAGCCCCAGCATTTT. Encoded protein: CASSLPGTVSNQPQHF.

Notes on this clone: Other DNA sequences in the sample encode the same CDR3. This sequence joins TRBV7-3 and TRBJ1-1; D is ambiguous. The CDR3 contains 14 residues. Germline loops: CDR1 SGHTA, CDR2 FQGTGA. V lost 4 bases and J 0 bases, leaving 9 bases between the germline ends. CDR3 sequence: CASSSSGVNTEAFF. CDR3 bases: TGTGCCAGCAGCTCCTCGGGCGTGAACACTGAAGCTTTCTTT. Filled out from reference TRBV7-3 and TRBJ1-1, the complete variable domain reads GAGVSQTPSNKVTEKGKYVELRCDPISGHTALYWYRQSLGQGPEFLIYFQGTGAADDSGLPNDRFFAVRPEGSVSTLKIQRTERGDSAVYLCASSSSGVNTEAFFGQGTRLTVV.

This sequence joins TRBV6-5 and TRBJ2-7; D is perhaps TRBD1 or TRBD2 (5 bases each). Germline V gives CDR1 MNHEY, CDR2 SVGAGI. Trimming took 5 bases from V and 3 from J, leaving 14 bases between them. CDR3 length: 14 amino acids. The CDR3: CASSDGTRHYEQYF. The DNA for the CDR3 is TGTGCCAGCAGTGATGGGACGAGACACTACGAGCAGTACTTC.

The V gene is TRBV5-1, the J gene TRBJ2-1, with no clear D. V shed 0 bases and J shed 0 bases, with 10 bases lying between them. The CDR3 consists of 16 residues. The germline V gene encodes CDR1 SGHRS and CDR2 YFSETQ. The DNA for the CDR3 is TGCGCCAGCAGCTTGGCGGCAGCCAGCTCCTACAATGAGCAGTTCTTC. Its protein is CASSLAAASSYNEQFF.

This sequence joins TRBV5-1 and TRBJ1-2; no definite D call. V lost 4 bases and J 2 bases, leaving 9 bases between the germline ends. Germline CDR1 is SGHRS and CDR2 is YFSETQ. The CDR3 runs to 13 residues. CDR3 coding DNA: TGCGCCAGCAGCGTAGACAAGAACTATGGCTACACCTTC. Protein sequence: CASSVDKNYGYTF.

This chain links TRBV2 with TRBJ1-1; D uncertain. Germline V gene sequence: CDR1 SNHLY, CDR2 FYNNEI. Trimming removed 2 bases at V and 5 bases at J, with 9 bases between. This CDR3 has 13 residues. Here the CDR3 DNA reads TGTGCCAGCAGTGAACGAGGGAATACTGAAGCTTTCTTT. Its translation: CASSERGNTEAFF.

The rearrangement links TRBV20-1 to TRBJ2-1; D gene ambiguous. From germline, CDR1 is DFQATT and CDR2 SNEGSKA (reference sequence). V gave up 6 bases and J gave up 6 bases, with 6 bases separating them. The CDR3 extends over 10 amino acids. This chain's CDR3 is CSAFSNEQFF. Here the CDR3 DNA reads TGCAGTGCCTTTTCCAATGAGCAGTTCTTC.

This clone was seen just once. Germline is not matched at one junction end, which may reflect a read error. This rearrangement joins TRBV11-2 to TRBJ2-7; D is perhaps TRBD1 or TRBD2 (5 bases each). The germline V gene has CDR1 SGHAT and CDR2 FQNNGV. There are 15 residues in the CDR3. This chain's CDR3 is CASSLEGRGSGEQYF. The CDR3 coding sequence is TGTGCCAGCAGCCTAGAGGGGCGAGGTAGTGGTGAGCAGTACTTC.

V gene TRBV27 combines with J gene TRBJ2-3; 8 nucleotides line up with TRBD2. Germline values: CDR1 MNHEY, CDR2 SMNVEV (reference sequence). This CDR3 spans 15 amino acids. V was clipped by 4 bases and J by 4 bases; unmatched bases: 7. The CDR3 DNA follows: TGTGCCAGCAGTTCCTCCGGGGGGGCCCCAGATACGCAGTATTTT. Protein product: CASSSSGGAPDTQYF.

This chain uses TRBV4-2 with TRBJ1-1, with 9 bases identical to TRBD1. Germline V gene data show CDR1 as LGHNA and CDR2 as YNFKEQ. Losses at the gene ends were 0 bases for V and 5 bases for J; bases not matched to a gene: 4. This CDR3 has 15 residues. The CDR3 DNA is TGTGCCAGCAGCCAAGACGTGACAGGGGGGACTGAAGCTTTCTTT. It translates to CASSQDVTGGTEAFF.

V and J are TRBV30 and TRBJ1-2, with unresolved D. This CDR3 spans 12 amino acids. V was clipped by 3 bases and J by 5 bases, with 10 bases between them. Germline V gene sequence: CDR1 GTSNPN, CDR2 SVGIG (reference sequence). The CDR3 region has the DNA TGTGCCTGGAGCCTGACTGGATATGGCTACACCTTC. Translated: CAWSLTGYGYTF. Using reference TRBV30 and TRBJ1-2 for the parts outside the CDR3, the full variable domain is SQTIHQWPATLVQPVGSPLSLECTVEGTSNPNLYWYRQAAGRGLQLLFYSVGIGQISSEVPQNLSASRPQDRQFILSSKKLLLSDSGFYLCAWSLTGYGYTFGSGTRLTVV.

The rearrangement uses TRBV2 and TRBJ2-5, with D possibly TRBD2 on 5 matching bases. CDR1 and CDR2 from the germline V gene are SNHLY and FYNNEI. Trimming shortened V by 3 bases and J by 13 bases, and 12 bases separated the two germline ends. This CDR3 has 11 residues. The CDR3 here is CASSDVGSAYF. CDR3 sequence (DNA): TGTGCCAGCAGTGATGTGGGGAGCGCGTACTTC.

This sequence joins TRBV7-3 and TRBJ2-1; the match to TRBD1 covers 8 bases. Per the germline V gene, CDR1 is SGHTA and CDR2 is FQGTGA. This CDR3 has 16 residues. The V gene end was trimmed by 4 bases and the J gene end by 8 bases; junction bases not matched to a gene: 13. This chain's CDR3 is CASSSSTGTGGDEQFF. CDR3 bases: TGTGCCAGCAGCTCATCCACCGGGACAGGTGGGGATGAGCAGTTCTTC. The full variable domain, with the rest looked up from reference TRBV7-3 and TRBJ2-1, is GAGVSQTPSNKVTEKGKYVELRCDPISGHTALYWYRQSLGQGPEFLIYFQGTGAADDSGLPNDRFFAVRPEGSVSTLKIQRTERGDSAVYLCASSSSTGTGGDEQFFGPGTRLTVL.

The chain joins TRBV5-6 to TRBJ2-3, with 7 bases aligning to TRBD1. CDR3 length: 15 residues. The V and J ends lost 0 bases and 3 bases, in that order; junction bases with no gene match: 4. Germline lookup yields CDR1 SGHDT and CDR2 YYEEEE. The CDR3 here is CASSLVGTATDTQYF. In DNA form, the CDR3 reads TGTGCCAGCAGCTTGGTTGGGACAGCTACAGATACGCAGTATTTT.

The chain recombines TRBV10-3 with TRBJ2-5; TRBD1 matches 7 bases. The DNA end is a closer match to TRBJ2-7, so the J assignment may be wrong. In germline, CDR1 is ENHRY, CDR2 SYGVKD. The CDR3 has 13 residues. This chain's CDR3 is CAISGRQGYEQYF. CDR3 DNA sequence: TGTGCCATCAGTGGAAGACAGGGCTACGAGCAGTACTTC.

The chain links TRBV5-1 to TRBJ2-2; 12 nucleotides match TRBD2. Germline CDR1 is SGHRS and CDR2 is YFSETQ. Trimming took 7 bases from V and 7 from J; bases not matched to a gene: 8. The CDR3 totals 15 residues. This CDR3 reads CASFLAGGPDGELFF. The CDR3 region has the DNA TGCGCCAGCTTCCTAGCGGGAGGGCCCGACGGGGAGCTGTTTTTT.

CDR3 coding DNA: TGCGCCAGCAAAGACTCGGGACTAGCTTCCACCGGGGAGCTGTTTTTT. This codes for CASKDSGLASTGELFF. This chain joins TRBV5-1 and TRBJ2-2; 9 nucleotides agree with TRBD2. The CDR3 runs to 16 residues. The trim removed 6 bases at V and 4 bases at J, leaving 10 bases unmatched. Germline-derived CDR1 and CDR2 are SGHRS and YFSETQ.

The CDR3 sequence: CASSESSGRGETQYF. The CDR3 DNA reads as TGCGCCAGCAGTGAGTCTAGCGGGAGGGGGGAGACCCAGTACTTC. The chain couples TRBV10-2 to TRBJ2-5; the match to TRBD2 covers 11 bases. Trimming cost V 0 bases and J 5 bases; bases outside gene matches: 2. CDR3 length: 15 amino acids. The germline V gene has CDR1 WSHSY and CDR2 SAAADI.

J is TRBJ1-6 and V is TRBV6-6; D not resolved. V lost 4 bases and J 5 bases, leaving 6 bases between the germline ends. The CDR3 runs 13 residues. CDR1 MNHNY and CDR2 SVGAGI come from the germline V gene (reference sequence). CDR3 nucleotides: TGTGCCAGCAGTTTCCAAGATAATTCACCCCTCCACTTT. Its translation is CASSFQDNSPLHF.

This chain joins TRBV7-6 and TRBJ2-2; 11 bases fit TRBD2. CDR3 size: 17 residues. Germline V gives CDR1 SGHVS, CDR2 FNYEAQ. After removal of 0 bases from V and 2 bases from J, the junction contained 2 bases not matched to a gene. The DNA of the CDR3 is TGTGCCAGCAGCTTAGCTAGCGGGGGGGTCAACACCGGGGAGCTGTTTTTT. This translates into CASSLASGGVNTGELFF.

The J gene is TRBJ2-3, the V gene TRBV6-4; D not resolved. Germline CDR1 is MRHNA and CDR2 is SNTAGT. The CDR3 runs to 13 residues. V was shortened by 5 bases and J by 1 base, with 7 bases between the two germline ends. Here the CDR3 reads CASSSRRTDTQYF. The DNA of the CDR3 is TGTGCCAGCAGTAGTCGACGCACAGATACGCAGTATTTT.

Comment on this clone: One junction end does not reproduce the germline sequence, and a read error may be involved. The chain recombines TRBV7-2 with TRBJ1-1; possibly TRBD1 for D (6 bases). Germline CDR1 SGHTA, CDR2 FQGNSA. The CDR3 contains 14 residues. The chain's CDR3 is CASSLSGVQLRVEF. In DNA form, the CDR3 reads TGTGCCAGCAGCTTATCAGGGGTACAGCTCCGTGTGGAGTTT.

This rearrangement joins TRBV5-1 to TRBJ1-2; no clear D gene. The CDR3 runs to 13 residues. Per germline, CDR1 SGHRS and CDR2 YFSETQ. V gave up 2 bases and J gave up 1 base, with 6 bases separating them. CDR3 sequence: CASSFGDNYGYTF. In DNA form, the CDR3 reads TGCGCCAGCAGCTTTGGGGATAACTATGGCTACACCTTC.

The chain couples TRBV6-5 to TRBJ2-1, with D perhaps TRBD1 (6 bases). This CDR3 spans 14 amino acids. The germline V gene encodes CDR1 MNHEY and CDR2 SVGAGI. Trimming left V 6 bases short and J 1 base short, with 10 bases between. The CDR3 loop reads CASRTGGSYNEQFF. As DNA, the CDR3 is TGTGCCAGCAGGACAGGAGGATCCTACAATGAGCAGTTCTTC.

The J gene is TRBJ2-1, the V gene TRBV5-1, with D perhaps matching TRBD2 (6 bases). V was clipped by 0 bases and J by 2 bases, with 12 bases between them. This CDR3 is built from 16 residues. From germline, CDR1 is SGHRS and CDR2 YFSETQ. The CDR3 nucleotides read TGCGCCAGCAGCTTGGCCGGCGGGATAGCCTACAATGAGCAGTTCTTC. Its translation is CASSLAGGIAYNEQFF.

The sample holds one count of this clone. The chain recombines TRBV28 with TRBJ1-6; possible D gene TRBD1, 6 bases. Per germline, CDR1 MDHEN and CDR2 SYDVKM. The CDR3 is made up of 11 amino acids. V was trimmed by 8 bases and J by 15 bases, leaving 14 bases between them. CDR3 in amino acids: CASLRGQLLHF. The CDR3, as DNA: TGTGCCAGCCTCAGGGGCCAGCTCCTCCACTTT.

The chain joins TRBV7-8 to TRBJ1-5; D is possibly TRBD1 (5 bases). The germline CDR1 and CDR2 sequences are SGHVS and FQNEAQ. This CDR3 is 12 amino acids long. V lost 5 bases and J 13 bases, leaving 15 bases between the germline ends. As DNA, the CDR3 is TGTGCCAGCAGCACCAATCAGGGATTGCAGCATTTT. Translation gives CASSTNQGLQHF.